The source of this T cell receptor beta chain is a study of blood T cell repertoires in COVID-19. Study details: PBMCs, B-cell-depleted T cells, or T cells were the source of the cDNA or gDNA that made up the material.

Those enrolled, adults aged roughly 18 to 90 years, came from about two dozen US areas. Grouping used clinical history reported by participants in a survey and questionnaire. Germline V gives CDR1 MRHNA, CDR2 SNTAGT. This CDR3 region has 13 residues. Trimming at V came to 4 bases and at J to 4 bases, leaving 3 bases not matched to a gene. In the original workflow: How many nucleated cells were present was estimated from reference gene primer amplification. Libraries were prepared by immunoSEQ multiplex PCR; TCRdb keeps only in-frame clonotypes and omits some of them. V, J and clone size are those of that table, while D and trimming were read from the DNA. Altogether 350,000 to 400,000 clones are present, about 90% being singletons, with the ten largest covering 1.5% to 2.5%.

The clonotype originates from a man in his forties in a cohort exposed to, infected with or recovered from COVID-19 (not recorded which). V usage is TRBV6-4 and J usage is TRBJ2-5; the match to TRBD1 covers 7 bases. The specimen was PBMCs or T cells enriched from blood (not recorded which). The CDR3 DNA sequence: TGTGCCAGCAGTGGAAACAGGGGAGAGACCCAGTACTTC. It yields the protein CASSGNRGETQYF.